This T cell receptor beta chain is drawn from a study of OX40 agonist ivuxolimab in advanced cancers. About the study: The study treated patients with ivuxolimab, an agonistic anti-OX40 (CD134) antibody. Six ivuxolimab dose levels, 0.01 to 10 mg/kg, were given intravenously every 2 weeks.

Generated by immunoSEQ multiplex PCR, the TCRdb table keeps only in-frame clones and is missing some. Of 63,000 or so clones in the sample, almost 90% were seen once. Study-level results: The investigators did not determine what antigen specificity the expanded peripheral T cells had. More expanded clones were found, on average, in CD8+ than in CD4+ T cells.

Trimming pared 3 bases from V and 0 bases from J, leaving 8 bases between. CDR1 and CDR2 from the germline V gene are SEHNR and FQNEAQ (reference sequence). The CDR3 contains 14 residues. On this clone: The antigen is not known.

The chain carries TRBV7-9 and TRBJ1-1; D not resolved. The source was CD4+ or CD8+ T cells sorted from blood, collected in a trial of the OX40 agonist ivuxolimab. The sequence was obtained from an adult with an advanced solid tumor such as melanoma, head and neck, liver or kidney cancer. The DNA for the CDR3 is TGTGCCAGCAGCTTCCGGGATATGAACACTGAAGCTTTCTTT. It yields the protein CASSFRDMNTEAFF.